These T cell receptor beta chains were read from a single sample in a study of regulatory T cells in long-lasting Graves disease. TCRdb reprocessed the multiplex PCR reads with MiXCR, giving one entry per CDR3 protein. There are a few hundred thousand distinct CDR3 sequences in the sample; approximately 16% occur only once, and less than 30% lies in the top ten. The sample was also linked to a second study, of T cells in Graves' hyperthyroidism and ophthalmopathy.

The sequenced sample was peripheral blood mononuclear cells (PBMCs), obtained at new diagnosis, from a patient treated with antithyroid drugs. The receptors come from a woman aged 18-29 years with Graves disease. The CDR3 runs from the conserved cysteine through the conserved F or W. D genes are given only for firm matches. Where a row states a size, it is once, few, many or the class of an expanded clone; other rows omit it.

clone size: many; D gene: .; J gene: TRBJ1-3; V gene: TRBV28; CDR3 protein: CASSSYNSGNTIYF; CDR3 DNA: TGTGCCAGCAGTTCCTATAACTCTGGAAACACCATATATTTT
clone size: many; D gene: TRBD1; J gene: TRBJ1-4; V gene: TRBV27; CDR3 protein: CASSWTGDREKLFF; CDR3 DNA: TGTGCCAGCAGTTGGACAGGGGACCGTGAAAAACTGTTTTTT
clone size: .; D gene: TRBD2; J gene: TRBJ2-1; V gene: TRBV28; CDR3 protein: CASMGVSGTYSYNEQFF; CDR3 DNA: TGTGCCAGTATGGGAGTAAGCGGGACCTACTCCTACAATGAGCAGTTCTTC
clone size: .; D gene: TRBD2; J gene: TRBJ2-3; V gene: TRBV30; CDR3 protein: CAWSVLLAGSPINTDTQYF; CDR3 DNA: TGTGCCTGGAGTGTACTCCTAGCGGGAAGTCCTATTAACACAGATACGCAGTATTTT
clone size: many; D gene: .; J gene: TRBJ1-4; V gene: TRBV3-1; CDR3 protein: CASSQQSNEKLFF; CDR3 DNA: TGTGCCAGCAGCCAACAGTCGAATGAAAAACTGTTTTTT
clone size: .; D gene: TRBD2; J gene: TRBJ2-2; V gene: TRBV5-4; CDR3 protein: CASSLIASGAYTGELFF; CDR3 DNA: TGTGCCAGCAGCTTGATCGCTAGCGGAGCGTACACCGGGGAGCTGTTTTTT
clone size: many; D gene: .; J gene: TRBJ2-1; V gene: TRBV28; CDR3 protein: CASSLLDELFF; CDR3 DNA: TGTGCCAGCAGTTTGTTAGACGAGCTGTTCTTC
clone size: many; D gene: .; J gene: TRBJ2-7; V gene: TRBV20-1; CDR3 protein: CSAQPYRRNNYEQYF; CDR3 DNA: TGCAGTGCTCAACCATACCGACGGAATAACTACGAGCAGTACTTC
clone size: .; D gene: .; J gene: TRBJ2-2; V gene: TRBV15; CDR3 protein: CATSRVSNGELFF; CDR3 DNA: TGTGCCACCAGCAGAGTATCAAACGGGGAGCTGTTTTTT
clone size: .; D gene: TRBD2; J gene: TRBJ2-7; V gene: TRBV20-1; CDR3 protein: CSAPGLAGGPYEQYF; CDR3 DNA: TGCAGTGCTCCGGGACTAGCGGGAGGGCCCTACGAGCAGTACTTC
clone size: many; D gene: .; J gene: TRBJ1-1; V gene: TRBV20-1; CDR3 protein: CSVPLPQRTEAFF; CDR3 DNA: TGCAGTGTCCCCCTCCCTCAGAGGACTGAAGCTTTCTTT
clone size: many; D gene: .; J gene: TRBJ2-3; V gene: TRBV9; CDR3 protein: CASSVVDEGQLFATQYF; CDR3 DNA: TGTGCCAGCAGCGTAGTGGACGAGGGCCAGCTCTTCGCTACGCAGTATTTT
clone size: many; D gene: TRBD2; J gene: TRBJ2-7; V gene: TRBV27; CDR3 protein: CASSLAAGGSYEQYF; CDR3 DNA: TGTGCCAGCAGTTTAGCGGCGGGAGGGTCCTACGAGCAGTACTTC
clone size: .; D gene: .; J gene: TRBJ2-1; V gene: TRBV4-1; CDR3 protein: CASSQERLYNEQFF; CDR3 DNA: TGCGCCAGCAGCCAAGAACGACTTTACAATGAGCAGTTCTTC
clone size: .; D gene: TRBD1; J gene: TRBJ2-6; V gene: TRBV9; CDR3 protein: CASSLRPGQGSGANVLTF; CDR3 DNA: TGTGCCAGCAGCTTGCGACCGGGACAGGGGTCTGGGGCCAACGTCCTGACTTTC
clone size: many; D gene: .; J gene: TRBJ1-3; V gene: TRBV27; CDR3 protein: CASRPIGGTGNTIYF; CDR3 DNA: TGTGCCAGCAGACCCATCGGTGGTACTGGAAACACCATATATTTT
clone size: .; D gene: .; J gene: TRBJ2-3; V gene: TRBV7-9; CDR3 protein: CASSLLEGTDTQYF; CDR3 DNA: TGTGCCAGCAGCTTATTAGAAGGCACAGATACGCAGTATTTT
clone size: many; D gene: .; J gene: TRBJ2-7; V gene: TRBV3-1; CDR3 protein: CASSLGTLEYF; CDR3 DNA: TGTGCCAGCAGCCTCGGGACTCTGGAGTACTTC
clone size: .; D gene: .; J gene: TRBJ2-1; V gene: TRBV7-7; CDR3 protein: CASSLGLFGIGNEQFF; CDR3 DNA: TGTGCTAGCAGCTTAGGTTTATTCGGGATAGGAAATGAGCAGTTCTTC
clone size: many; D gene: TRBD1; J gene: TRBJ1-2; V gene: TRBV28; CDR3 protein: CASRDWDRGNYGYTF; CDR3 DNA: TGTGCCAGCAGAGACTGGGACAGGGGGAACTATGGCTACACCTTC
clone size: .; D gene: .; J gene: TRBJ2-1; V gene: TRBV6-5; CDR3 protein: CASSYGAGNEQFF; CDR3 DNA: TGTGCCAGCAGTTACGGGGCCGGCAATGAGCAGTTCTTC
clone size: many; D gene: TRBD2; J gene: TRBJ2-7; V gene: TRBV15; CDR3 protein: CATSRYGSGRSGEQYF; CDR3 DNA: TGTGCCACCAGCAGATACGGTAGCGGGAGAAGTGGGGAGCAGTACTTC
clone size: .; D gene: .; J gene: TRBJ2-7; V gene: TRBV12-3/TRBV12-4; CDR3 protein: CASSDPGFEYF; CDR3 DNA: TGTGCCAGCAGCGACCCAGGGTTTGAGTACTTC
clone size: many; D gene: TRBD1; J gene: TRBJ2-4; V gene: TRBV28; CDR3 protein: CASSFGQGKYF; CDR3 DNA: TGTGCCAGCAGTTTCGGACAGGGGAAGTACTTC
clone size: .; D gene: .; J gene: TRBJ1-1; V gene: TRBV27; CDR3 protein: CASINRMNTEAFF; CDR3 DNA: TGTGCCAGCATCAACCGGATGAACACTGAAGCTTTCTTT
clone size: many; D gene: .; J gene: TRBJ2-2; V gene: TRBV2; CDR3 protein: CASIRGIGGELFF; CDR3 DNA: TGTGCCAGCATAAGGGGGATTGGCGGGGAGCTGTTTTTT
clone size: many; D gene: TRBD2; J gene: TRBJ2-7; V gene: TRBV20-1; CDR3 protein: CSARGLAETQEQYF; CDR3 DNA: TGCAGTGCTAGGGGACTAGCGGAAACTCAGGAGCAGTACTTC
clone size: many; D gene: .; J gene: TRBJ1-2; V gene: TRBV28; CDR3 protein: CASSLGGQGIGGYTF; CDR3 DNA: TGTGCCAGCAGTTTGGGGGGTCAGGGGATAGGTGGCTACACCTTC
clone size: .; D gene: TRBD1; J gene: TRBJ1-2; V gene: TRBV27; CDR3 protein: CASSPRGGGTYGYTF; CDR3 DNA: TGTGCCAGCAGCCCCAGGGGGGGGGGGACCTATGGCTACACCTTC
clone size: .; D gene: TRBD2; J gene: TRBJ2-7; V gene: TRBV14; CDR3 protein: CASSQVKSGGAPYEQYF; CDR3 DNA: TGTGCCAGCAGCCAAGTTAAGAGCGGGGGCGCCCCTTACGAGCAGTACTTC
clone size: .; D gene: .; J gene: TRBJ1-1; V gene: TRBV11-1; CDR3 protein: CASSTMQTAWRTEAFF; CDR3 DNA: TGTGCCAGCAGTACCATGCAGACAGCCTGGAGAACTGAAGCTTTCTTT
clone size: .; D gene: TRBD2; J gene: TRBJ2-5; V gene: TRBV6-2/TRBV6-3; CDR3 protein: CASSYSISREGWETQYF; CDR3 DNA: TGTGCCAGCAGTTACTCAATTTCGCGGGAGGGCTGGGAGACCCAGTACTTC
clone size: many; D gene: .; J gene: TRBJ2-1; V gene: TRBV20-1; CDR3 protein: CSARETGGKGFF; CDR3 DNA: TGCAGTGCTAGAGAGACGGGCGGGAAAGGGTTCTTC
clone size: few; D gene: TRBD1; J gene: TRBJ1-1; V gene: TRBV6-1; CDR3 protein: CASKVPGQGFLLMNTEAFF; CDR3 DNA: TGTGCCAGCAAAGTCCCGGGACAGGGGTTTCTCCTCATGAACACTGAAGCTTTCTTT
clone size: .; D gene: .; J gene: TRBJ1-2; V gene: TRBV6-2/TRBV6-3; CDR3 protein: CASSGQGTGYTF; CDR3 DNA: TGTGCCAGCTCGGGGCAGGGTACTGGCTACACCTTC
clone size: many; D gene: TRBD1; J gene: TRBJ1-2; V gene: TRBV29-1; CDR3 protein: CSVPDRVDGYTF; CDR3 DNA: TGCAGCGTCCCGGACAGGGTTGATGGCTACACCTTC
clone size: many; D gene: TRBD2; J gene: TRBJ2-7; V gene: TRBV27; CDR3 protein: CASMGLAGASYEQYF; CDR3 DNA: TGTGCCAGCATGGGTCTAGCGGGAGCATCCTACGAGCAGTACTTC
clone size: few; D gene: .; J gene: TRBJ1-1; V gene: TRBV5-5; CDR3 protein: CASSWWLGTEAFF; CDR3 DNA: TGTGCCAGCAGCTGGTGGTTAGGGACTGAAGCTTTCTTT
clone size: many; D gene: TRBD1; J gene: TRBJ2-7; V gene: TRBV28; CDR3 protein: CASSLWGRGPHEQYF; CDR3 DNA: TGTGCCAGCAGTTTATGGGGCAGGGGGCCCCACGAGCAGTACTTC
clone size: many; D gene: TRBD2; J gene: TRBJ2-1; V gene: TRBV12-3/TRBV12-4; CDR3 protein: CASSLWTSGSGNEQFF; CDR3 DNA: TGTGCCAGCAGTTTATGGACTAGCGGGAGTGGCAATGAGCAGTTCTTC
clone size: many; D gene: .; J gene: TRBJ1-2; V gene: TRBV2; CDR3 protein: CASNPEIANYGYTF; CDR3 DNA: TGTGCCAGCAATCCCGAGATAGCTAACTATGGCTACACCTTC
clone size: .; D gene: .; J gene: TRBJ2-1; V gene: TRBV28; CDR3 protein: CASSFQGLKNNEQFF; CDR3 DNA: TGTGCCAGCAGTTTTCAGGGGCTAAAGAACAATGAGCAGTTCTTC
clone size: .; D gene: .; J gene: TRBJ2-7; V gene: TRBV9; CDR3 protein: CASSEGQRFSYEQYF; CDR3 DNA: TGTGCCAGCAGCGAGGGACAACGATTTTCCTACGAGCAGTACTTC
clone size: few; D gene: .; J gene: TRBJ2-7; V gene: TRBV7-9; CDR3 protein: CASSELMGTYEQYF; CDR3 DNA: TGTGCCAGCAGCGAGCTCATGGGTACCTACGAGCAGTACTTC
clone size: many; D gene: .; J gene: TRBJ2-7; V gene: TRBV6-2/TRBV6-3; CDR3 protein: CASSPRDISYEQYF; CDR3 DNA: TGTGCCAGCAGCCCCCGGGACATCTCCTACGAGCAGTACTTC
clone size: many; D gene: TRBD1; J gene: TRBJ2-7; V gene: TRBV20-1; CDR3 protein: CSARDRRTGAAEQYF; CDR3 DNA: TGCAGTGCTAGAGATCGAAGGACAGGGGCTGCCGAGCAGTACTTC
clone size: .; D gene: .; J gene: TRBJ1-2; V gene: TRBV28; CDR3 protein: CASRGNYGYTF; CDR3 DNA: TGTGCCAGCAGGGGTAACTATGGCTACACCTTC
clone size: many; D gene: .; J gene: TRBJ2-1; V gene: TRBV28; CDR3 protein: CASKSPSEQFF; CDR3 DNA: TGTGCCAGCAAAAGCCCCAGTGAGCAGTTCTTC
clone size: .; D gene: TRBD2; J gene: TRBJ2-5; V gene: TRBV30; CDR3 protein: CAWSPGLAAETQYF; CDR3 DNA: TGTGCCTGGAGCCCCGGACTAGCGGCGGAGACCCAGTACTTC
clone size: many; D gene: .; J gene: TRBJ2-3; V gene: TRBV27; CDR3 protein: CASSLSGFTDTQYF; CDR3 DNA: TGTGCCAGCAGCCTTTCCGGATTCACAGATACGCAGTATTTT
clone size: few; D gene: .; J gene: TRBJ2-3; V gene: TRBV30; CDR3 protein: CAWTGTISTDTQYF; CDR3 DNA: TGTGCCTGGACCGGGACCATTAGCACAGATACGCAGTATTTT
clone size: many; D gene: TRBD1; J gene: TRBJ1-2; V gene: TRBV11-3; CDR3 protein: CASSLHGQGGYTF; CDR3 DNA: TGTGCCAGCAGCTTGCACGGACAGGGGGGCTACACCTTC
clone size: .; D gene: TRBD1; J gene: TRBJ2-1; V gene: TRBV3-1; CDR3 protein: CASSRLKPGQVNNEQFF; CDR3 DNA: TGTGCCAGCAGCCGACTGAAACCGGGACAGGTAAACAATGAGCAGTTCTTC